These 25 T cell receptor beta chains originate from one sample sequenced in a study of OX40 agonist ivuxolimab in advanced cancers. Repertoires were generated with immunoSEQ multiplex PCR, while TCRdb's copy carries only in-frame clones and drops some. Of 85,000 to 100,000 clones listed, 85% are singletons. The source was CD4+ or CD8+ T cells sorted from blood, collected in a trial of the OX40 agonist ivuxolimab. Receptors were obtained from an adult with an advanced solid tumor such as melanoma, head and neck, liver or kidney cancer.

This chain links TRBV27 with TRBJ1-4; D is perhaps TRBD1 (5 bases). Trimming left V 5 bases short and J 8 bases short, with 18 bases between. Germline assignment: CDR1 MNHEY and CDR2 SMNVEV (reference sequence). The length of the CDR3 is 15 residues. CDR3 in amino acids: CASSPFKLRGEKLFF. CDR3 nucleotides: TGTGCCAGCAGTCCTTTCAAACTCCGGGGGGAAAAACTGTTTTTT.

This chain uses TRBV6-5 with TRBJ1-1; TRBD1 matches 7 bases. V was pared by 2 bases and J by 4 bases, with 4 bases of the junction left unmatched. Germline lookup yields CDR1 MNHEY and CDR2 SVGAGI. The CDR3 is made up of 14 amino acids. CDR3 bases: TGTGCCAGCAGTTACGGTCACAGGGGCACTGAAGCTTTCTTT. Translated: CASSYGHRGTEAFF.

The gene calls are TRBV5-1 and TRBJ1-1; D is possibly TRBD1 (5 bases). The length of the CDR3 is 14 residues. Trimming shortened V by 2 bases and J by 3 bases, and 11 bases separated the two germline ends. CDR1 is SGHRS, CDR2 YFSETQ, per germline. Written as DNA, the CDR3 is TGCGCCAGCAGCTTCGTATCGGGGGACACTGAAGCTTTCTTT. Translating gives CASSFVSGDTEAFF.

In its sample, this clone was seen once. The gene calls are TRBV28 and TRBJ2-7; D is undetermined. Trimming took 8 bases from V and 12 from J, leaving 20 bases between them. This CDR3 spans 12 amino acids. CDR1 and CDR2 (germline): MDHEN, SYDVKM. CDR3 sequence (DNA): TGTGCCAGCGCGAGACCGCCTTTCTGGTGGTACTTC. Translating it yields CASARPPFWWYF.

The gene calls are TRBV13 and TRBJ1-2; 7 nucleotides align to TRBD1. Per the germline V gene, CDR1 is PRHDT and CDR2 is FYEKMQ (reference sequence). J lost 7 bases, V lost 1 base, and 3 bases had no gene match. The CDR3 length is 13 residues. This CDR3 is CASSLEPGGGYTF. DNA for the CDR3: TGTGCCAGCAGCTTAGAACCAGGGGGTGGCTACACCTTC.

As concerns this clone: Other DNA variants within this sample encode the same CDR3. The V call is TRBV5-1, the J call TRBJ1-1, with D possibly TRBD1 on 5 matching bases. This CDR3 has 14 amino acids. Germline V CDR1 and CDR2: SGHRS, YFSETQ. The V and J ends lost 0 bases and 5 bases respectively, with 11 bases between them. CDR3 sequence reads: CASSLGGPGTEAFF. CDR3 coding DNA: TGCGCCAGCAGCTTGGGAGGGCCAGGGACTGAAGCTTTCTTT.

The genes are TRBV29-1 and TRBJ1-1, with 7 positions matching TRBD1. CDR1 and CDR2 from the germline V gene are SQVTM and ANQGSEA. This CDR3 spans 15 amino acids. V lost 6 bases and J lost 0; bases outside the gene matches: 10. CDR3 loop: CSVGSGTDMNTEAFF. The CDR3 DNA follows: TGCAGCGTGGGATCCGGGACAGACATGAACACTGAAGCTTTCTTT.

The gene calls are TRBV7-3 and TRBJ1-5, with a weak D call TRBD1 (5 bases). Germline V gene lookup returns CDR1 SGHTA and CDR2 FQGTGA. The CDR3 extends over 16 amino acids. Trimming took 5 bases from V and 5 from J, leaving 19 bases between them. The CDR3 coding sequence is TGTGCCAGCAGCGTGACGGACTCCCGAGGGGATCAGCCCCAGCATTTT. Translation: CASSVTDSRGDQPQHF. Filled out from reference TRBV7-3 and TRBJ1-5, the complete variable domain reads GAGVSQTPSNKVTEKGKYVELRCDPISGHTALYWYRQSLGQGPEFLIYFQGTGAADDSGLPNDRFFAVRPEGSVSTLKIQRTERGDSAVYLCASSVTDSRGDQPQHFGDGTRLSIL.

The rearrangement joins TRBV7-2 to TRBJ2-3, with D tentatively TRBD1 (6 bases). CDR1 SGHTA and CDR2 FQGNSA come from the germline V gene. Trimming pared 5 bases from V and 0 bases from J, leaving 12 bases between. The CDR3 contains 15 residues. The CDR3 DNA reads as TGTGCCAGCAGCCCTGGACAGCCTAGCACAGATACGCAGTATTTT. Its translation is CASSPGQPSTDTQYF.

This clone has a single count. The chain recombines TRBV7-2 with TRBJ2-1, with TRBD2 identical over 9 bases. With 3 bases clipped from V and 3 bases from J, the junction kept 6 bases outside the gene matches. CDR3 length equals 16 residues. The germline V gene encodes CDR1 SGHTA and CDR2 FQGNSA. CDR3 nucleotides: TGTGCCAGCAGCTTGGGGACTAGCCCATACTACAATGAGCAGTTCTTC. Translated: CASSLGTSPYYNEQFF.

The chain couples TRBV30 to TRBJ1-1; D not certain. This CDR3 contains 13 residues. Germline CDR1 is GTSNPN and CDR2 is SVGIG (reference sequence). V gave up 4 bases and J gave up 5 bases, with 14 bases separating them. This CDR3 is CAWNGGLETEAFF. The CDR3 DNA sequence: TGTGCCTGGAATGGAGGGCTGGAAACTGAAGCTTTCTTT.

The chain uses TRBV6-6 and TRBJ1-3; D not resolved. Germline V lookup: CDR1 MNHNY, CDR2 SVGAGI (reference sequence). V dropped 2 bases and J dropped 7 bases, with 15 bases sitting between them. The CDR3 is 15 amino acids. Written as DNA, the CDR3 is TGTGCCAGCAGTTACGACCGACAAGAAGACAACACCATATATTTT. Its translation is CASSYDRQEDNTIYF.

The chain carries TRBV7-3 and TRBJ1-1; D unresolved. V lost 2 bases and J 1 base, leaving 14 bases between the germline ends. Germline CDR1 reads SGHTA; CDR2 reads FQGTGA. This CDR3 is 16 amino acids long. The CDR3 DNA reads as TGTGCCAGCAGCTTACGTCGGGCAGGAGAGAACACTGAAGCTTTCTTT. Protein product: CASSLRRAGENTEAFF.

This rearrangement joins TRBV18 to TRBJ1-3; D not certain. CDR1 and CDR2 from the germline V gene are KGHSH and LQKENI. V was clipped by 8 bases and J by 4 bases, with 9 bases between them. CDR3 length equals 12 residues. The CDR3: CASRKPGNTIYF. The CDR3 nucleotides read TGTGCCAGCCGGAAACCGGGAAACACCATATATTTT.

The chain uses TRBV5-1 and TRBJ1-6, with D maybe TRBD1 (5 bases). Trimming removed 4 bases from V and 5 bases from J, with 13 bases in between. The CDR3 has 15 amino acids. CDR1 SGHRS and CDR2 YFSETQ come from the germline V gene. The CDR3 sequence: CASSRSGRDNSPLHF. For the CDR3, the DNA is TGCGCCAGCAGCAGGTCGGGACGGGATAATTCACCCCTCCACTTT.

This sequence joins TRBV11-2 and TRBJ2-3, with TRBD1 matching over 8 bases. CDR3 size: 14 residues. Germline loops: CDR1 SGHAT, CDR2 FQNNGV. V lost 5 bases to trimming and J lost 6 bases; unmatched junction nucleotides: 7. The CDR3 DNA follows: TGTGCCAGCAGCCCGGGACAGGAAATGGATACGCAGTATTTT. This codes for CASSPGQEMDTQYF.

This chain connects TRBV29-1 to TRBJ2-3, with TRBD2 matching 9 bases. Germline trimming cut 7 bases from V and 4 bases from J; bases unmatched to any gene: 9. The CDR3 sequence is 14 residues long. The germline CDR1 and CDR2 sequences are SQVTM and ANQGSEA. The CDR3 DNA reads as TGCAGCGCCCACCGCGGGGGGGCGGCAGATACGCAGTATTTT. Translated: CSAHRGGAADTQYF.

The chain has TRBV28 and TRBJ2-7; D unresolved. The V and J ends lost 2 bases and 6 bases respectively, with 8 bases between them. The CDR3 consists of 12 residues. Germline CDR1 is MDHEN and CDR2 is SYDVKM. The CDR3 DNA follows: TGTGCCAGCAGTTTACTTCGCGGCGAGCAGTACTTC. It yields the protein CASSLLRGEQYF.

The V call is TRBV4-1, the J call TRBJ2-4; 8 positions match TRBD2. Germline values: CDR1 MGHRA, CDR2 YSYEKL. This CDR3 comprises 19 residues. V lost 4 bases to trimming and J lost 0 bases; unmatched junction nucleotides: 14. CDR3 sequence: CASSRVPGLGTIAKNIQYF. In DNA form, the CDR3 reads TGCGCCAGCAGCCGAGTCCCGGGACTAGGGACGATAGCCAAAAACATTCAGTACTTC.

The rearrangement links TRBV19 to TRBJ2-6; D uncertain. Germline V lookup: CDR1 LNHDA, CDR2 SQIVND (reference sequence). The CDR3 is 15 residues long. V lost 5 bases, J lost 0 bases, and 8 bases lay in between. The CDR3 sequence: CASSFGDSGANVLTF. As DNA, the CDR3 is TGTGCCAGTAGTTTTGGGGACTCTGGGGCCAACGTCCTGACTTTC.

The genes are TRBV6-4 and TRBJ2-1, with a weak D call TRBD2 (5 bases). The germline CDR1 and CDR2 sequences are MRHNA and SNTAGT. CDR3 length equals 14 residues. Trimming stripped 7 bases from V and 9 bases from J, with 19 bases between. This chain's CDR3 is CASKFTPEAAEQFF. CDR3 nucleotides: TGTGCCAGCAAATTTACCCCGGAGGCGGCTGAGCAGTTCTTC.

This chain links TRBV9 with TRBJ2-7, with no clear D. Germline V gene lookup returns CDR1 SGDLS and CDR2 YYNGEE. The CDR3 is made up of 15 amino acids. V was trimmed by 0 bases and J by 2 bases, leaving 12 bases between them. The CDR3 DNA reads as TGTGCCAGCAGCGTAGATTACAGTTATGCCTACGAGCAGTACTTC. It is translated as CASSVDYSYAYEQYF.

The chain employs TRBV15 and TRBJ1-5; TRBD1 is a possible D gene (6 bases). The germline CDR1 and CDR2 sequences are LNHNV and YYDKDF (reference sequence). The CDR3 runs to 18 residues. V was clipped by 5 bases and J by 4 bases, with 24 bases between them. Here the CDR3 reads CATSPGDKGAVFNQPQHF. CDR3 DNA: TGTGCCACCAGCCCCGGGGACAAGGGAGCAGTGTTTAATCAGCCCCAGCATTTT. The whole variable domain, remainder taken from reference TRBV15 and TRBJ1-5, is DAMVIQNPRYQVTQFGKPVTLSCSQTLNHNVMYWYQQKSSQAPKLLFHYYDKDFNNEADTPDNFQSRRPNTSFCFLDIRSPGLGDTAMYLCATSPGDKGAVFNQPQHFGDGTRLSIL.

The chain carries TRBV5-4 and TRBJ2-5, with 7 nucleotides matching TRBD2. V was pared by 3 bases and J by 3 bases, with 5 bases of the junction left unmatched. The CDR3 has 14 residues. CDR1 is SGHNT, CDR2 YYREEE, per germline (reference sequence). CDR3 bases: TGTGCCAGCAGCTCCGTGAGCGGGGAAGAGACCCAGTACTTC. Translated, it gives CASSSVSGEETQYF.

This chain links TRBV7-6 with TRBJ2-1, with 13 positions matching TRBD2. The ends lost 1 base at V and 3 bases at J; junction bases unmatched: 15. The CDR3 is 21 amino acids. The germline gives CDR1 SGHVS, CDR2 FNYEAQ. CDR3 residues: CASSLVPGLAGLSGLYNEQFF. As DNA, the CDR3 is TGTGCCAGCAGCTTAGTTCCGGGACTAGCGGGACTAAGCGGTCTCTACAATGAGCAGTTCTTC.